These 28 T cell receptor beta chains originate from one sample sequenced in a study of blood T cell repertoires in COVID-19. Clones were sequenced by immunoSEQ multiplex PCR, and TCRdb holds only the in-frame ones, with some missing. The sample shows around 160,000 clones, over 75% of them seen only once. Sequenced material: peripheral blood. The receptors derive from a man between 18 and 29 years old with COVID-19, enrolled during active disease.

The CDR3 reads CASSPGGGGQPQHF. The CDR3 region has the DNA TGCGCCAGCAGCCCGGGAGGGGGGGGTCAGCCCCAGCATTTT. The chain links TRBV5-1 to TRBJ1-5, with D perhaps matching TRBD1 (6 bases). Germline CDR1 is SGHRS and CDR2 is YFSETQ. Deletions cut 4 bases from V and 6 bases from J, with 14 bases between. CDR3 size: 14 residues.

The chain combines TRBV5-8 with TRBJ2-5; no definite D call. The CDR3 spans 15 residues. Trimming shortened V by 3 bases and J by 1 base, and 13 bases separated the two germline ends. Germline-derived CDR1 and CDR2 are SGHTS and YDEGEE. DNA of the CDR3: TGTGCCAGCAGCTCTGGAGTGGCTTCCCAAGAGACCCAGTACTTC. Translation: CASSSGVASQETQYF.

This sequence joins TRBV5-5 and TRBJ2-7; 8 nucleotides line up with TRBD1. The CDR3 contains 14 residues. CDR1 is SGHKS, CDR2 YYEKEE, per germline (reference sequence). V was clipped by 1 base and J by 4 bases; unmatched bases: 4. CDR3 bases: TGTGCCAGCAGCTTGCCGGGACAGGTGTACGAGCAGTACTTC. This sequence encodes CASSLPGQVYEQYF.

CDR3: CASRPGSYGYTF. In nucleotides, the CDR3 is TGTGCCAGCAGACCTGGGAGTTATGGCTACACCTTC. The V and J genes are TRBV12-3 or TRBV12-4 and TRBJ1-2; D unresolved. V was trimmed by 6 bases and J by 5 bases, leaving 10 bases between them. CDR3 length equals 12 residues.

The chain has TRBV12-5 and TRBJ2-2, with a possible D match to TRBD2 (6 bases). The CDR3 sequence is 15 residues long. Trimming removed 8 bases at V and 3 bases at J, with 16 bases between. CDR1 LGHNT and CDR2 FRNRAP come from the germline V gene. The CDR3, as DNA: TGTGCTAGTAAGCGACTAGGCAAGTACACCGGGGAGCTGTTTTTT. It is translated as CASKRLGKYTGELFF.

This chain connects TRBV6-5 to TRBJ1-4; 7 bases fit TRBD1. With 5 bases clipped from V and 8 bases from J, the junction kept 11 bases outside the gene matches. Germline V gene sequence: CDR1 MNHEY, CDR2 SVGAGI. This CDR3 has 15 residues. The CDR3 sequence is CASSLDREEGEKLFF. The DNA for the CDR3 is TGTGCCAGCAGTCTCGACAGGGAAGAGGGGGAAAAACTGTTTTTT.

The chain carries TRBV2 and TRBJ2-2; 15 bases are shared with TRBD2. The CDR3 covers 17 residues. Germline assignment: CDR1 SNHLY and CDR2 FYNNEI. V trimming: 5 bases; J trimming: 4 bases; junction bases outside the gene matches: 5. The CDR3 coding sequence is TGTGCCAGCAGTAAGGGACTAGCGGGAGGCGGCACCGGGGAGCTGTTTTTT. Amino acid sequence: CASSKGLAGGGTGELFF.

This rearrangement joins TRBV10-3 to TRBJ2-7; 12 bases line up with TRBD1. V shed 6 bases, J shed 2 bases, and the junction held 5 bases outside the gene matches. Germline assignment: CDR1 ENHRY and CDR2 SYGVKD. This CDR3 comprises 15 residues. CDR3 DNA: TGTGCCATCAGGAGGGGGACAGGGGGCGCCTACGAGCAGTACTTC. This codes for CAIRRGTGGAYEQYF.

The J gene is TRBJ2-2, the V gene TRBV28; tentatively, D is TRBD1 (6 bases). The germline CDR1 and CDR2 sequences are MDHEN and SYDVKM. Trimming cost V 6 bases and J 2 bases, with 13 bases left between them. The CDR3 runs to 15 residues. The CDR3 DNA is TGTGCCAGCAGCCCCACAGGGAGCAACACCGGGGAGCTGTTTTTT. It translates to CASSPTGSNTGELFF.

The chain carries TRBV29-1 and TRBJ2-5; 9 bases agree with TRBD2. The trim removed 5 bases at V and 4 bases at J, leaving 5 bases unmatched. This CDR3 region has 13 residues. Germline-derived CDR1 and CDR2 are SQVTM and ANQGSEA. The CDR3 nucleotides are TGCAGCGTTTTTAGCGGGAGTGGAGAGACCCAGTACTTC. Translating gives CSVFSGSGETQYF.

V gene TRBV5-4 combines with J gene TRBJ2-5; D is possibly TRBD1 (6 bases). Trimming took off 4 bases at V and 5 bases at J, with 18 bases between the two ends. There are 15 residues in the CDR3. Germline CDR1 and CDR2: SGHNT and YYREEE (reference sequence). The CDR3 sequence is CASSMGTGLRETQYF. The CDR3 DNA is TGTGCCAGCAGCATGGGAACAGGGCTGAGGGAGACCCAGTACTTC.

This chain joins TRBV7-9 and TRBJ2-7; TRBD1 aligns across 8 bases. Germline V gives CDR1 SEHNR, CDR2 FQNEAQ (reference sequence). This CDR3 spans 16 amino acids. The V and J ends lost 5 bases and 0 bases, in that order; junction bases with no gene match: 9. The CDR3 sequence: CASSPRDRISSYEQYF. The DNA of the CDR3 is TGTGCCAGCAGCCCGCGGGACAGGATCAGCTCCTACGAGCAGTACTTC. The full variable domain, with the rest looked up from reference TRBV7-9 and TRBJ2-7, is DTGVSQNPRHKITKRGQNVTFRCDPISEHNRLYWYRQTLGQGPEFLTYFQNEAQLEKSRLLSDRFSAERPKGSFSTLEIQRTEQGDSAMYLCASSPRDRISSYEQYFGPGTRLTVT.

This clone was seen more than once but under ten times. This chain links TRBV5-1 with TRBJ2-6; D is ambiguous. CDR3 length: 16 amino acids. Trimming pared 6 bases from V and 2 bases from J, leaving 15 bases between. CDR1 is SGHRS and CDR2 is YFSETQ in the germline V gene. This CDR3 reads CASNPSVLAGANVLTF. The CDR3 nucleotides are TGCGCCAGCAACCCCTCGGTGCTCGCTGGGGCCAACGTCCTGACTTTC.

The chain combines TRBV2 with TRBJ1-1; 8 nucleotides match TRBD1. The germline V gene has CDR1 SNHLY and CDR2 FYNNEI. The CDR3 extends over 15 amino acids. Trimming at V came to 8 bases and at J to 0 bases, leaving 8 bases not matched to a gene. The CDR3 region has the DNA TGTGCCAGCGGTAGGACAGGGTCTGTGAACACTGAAGCTTTCTTT. Translating gives CASGRTGSVNTEAFF.

CDR3 in amino acids: CASSPGPGFPGNIQYF. DNA of the CDR3: TGCGCCAGCAGCCCTGGACCGGGATTCCCAGGAAACATTCAGTACTTC. This rearrangement joins TRBV5-1 to TRBJ2-4, with D maybe TRBD2 (5 bases). With 4 bases removed from V and 6 bases from J, the gap between germline ends came to 20 bases. Germline V gene data show CDR1 as SGHRS and CDR2 as YFSETQ. This CDR3 is 16 amino acids long.

The chain joins TRBV6-5 to TRBJ2-2; no clear D. Germline V CDR1 and CDR2: MNHEY, SVGAGI. The CDR3 totals 15 residues. Trimming stripped 2 bases from V and 5 bases from J, with 12 bases between. The CDR3, as DNA: TGTGCCAGCAGTTACGGTACAGACCGGACCGGGGAGCTGTTTTTT. Its protein product is CASSYGTDRTGELFF.

The chain carries TRBV14 and TRBJ2-7, with a possible D match to TRBD2 (6 bases). Deletions cut 1 base from V and 6 bases from J, with 13 bases between. Germline CDR1 reads SGHDN; CDR2 reads FVKESK. This CDR3 is built from 14 residues. The CDR3 sequence: CASSQALTSSEQYF. CDR3 bases: TGTGCCAGCAGCCAAGCCCTGACTAGTAGCGAGCAGTACTTC.

DNA of the CDR3: TGTGCCAGCAGCCTTCTGACAGGGGCTGGAAACACCATATATTTT. It codes for CASSLLTGAGNTIYF. The chain couples TRBV11-2 to TRBJ1-3; TRBD1 agrees at 8 bases. The CDR3 totals 15 residues. Germline CDR1 is SGHAT and CDR2 is FQNNGV. After removal of 5 bases from V and 2 bases from J, the junction contained 5 bases not matched to a gene.

This chain joins TRBV7-6 and TRBJ2-7; the D gene is possibly TRBD2 (5 bases). V was shortened by 3 bases and J by 7 bases, with 13 bases between the two germline ends. Per germline, CDR1 SGHVS and CDR2 FNYEAQ. The CDR3 covers 13 residues. CDR3 bases: TGTGCCAGCAGCTTCGCTTCAACTAGTGAGCAGTACTTC. Protein product: CASSFASTSEQYF.

V and J are TRBV27 and TRBJ2-7; D gene ambiguous. This CDR3 contains 14 residues. CDR1 and CDR2 from the germline V gene are MNHEY and SMNVEV (reference sequence). V was cut by 5 bases and J by 3 bases, with 14 bases left in between. CDR3 protein: CASSPQFIIYEQYF. For the CDR3, the DNA is TGTGCCAGCAGTCCCCAGTTTATAATCTACGAGCAGTACTTC.

The V gene is TRBV24-1, the J gene TRBJ2-1; possible D gene TRBD2, 6 bases. This CDR3 has 13 residues. From germline, CDR1 is KGHDR and CDR2 SFDVKD. V lost 4 bases and J lost 6, with 9 bases in between. The CDR3 here is CATSDPTSNEQFF. Here the CDR3 DNA reads TGTGCCACCAGTGACCCGACTAGCAATGAGCAGTTCTTC.

As regards this clone: One end of the junction does not line up with germline, which may come from a read error. The chain combines TRBV2 with TRBJ1-4; 8 positions agree with TRBD1. In germline, CDR1 is SNHLY, CDR2 FYNNEI. This CDR3 is built from 13 residues. The CDR3, as DNA: TGTGCCAGCAGTGCCTCGGACAGGGAAAAACTGCTTTTT. Translated: CASSASDREKLLF.

The rearrangement links TRBV19 to TRBJ2-5, with 11 bases fitting TRBD1. From germline, CDR1 is LNHDA and CDR2 SQIVND (reference sequence). J was trimmed by 4 bases and V by 3 bases; bases with no gene match: 4. The CDR3 contains 15 residues. CDR3 amino acids: CASSILGTGGETQYF. Written as DNA, the CDR3 is TGTGCCAGTAGTATCCTAGGGACAGGGGGAGAGACCCAGTACTTC.

The chain combines TRBV21-1 with TRBJ2-1; the D segment call TRBD2 is taken from the table without a DNA check. TRBV21-1 is termed a pseudogene. The CDR3 length is 15 residues. The CDR3 sequence: CASSKFSGSANEQFF. The CDR3 DNA is TGTGCCAGCAGCAAATTCAGCGGGAGTGCCAATGAGCAGTTCTTC.

This chain connects TRBV28 to TRBJ2-1; D might be TRBD2 (7 bases). Germline V CDR1 and CDR2: MDHEN, SYDVKM. This CDR3 contains 16 residues. The germline V and J ends were trimmed by 7 bases and 0 bases, with 16 bases remaining between them. Written as DNA, the CDR3 is TGTGCCAGCACCTCGGGGGGAGGGGGCTCCTACAATGAGCAGTTCTTC. This codes for CASTSGGGGSYNEQFF.

For this clone: Sequence at one end of the junction differs from germline and may be a read error. V usage is TRBV15 and J usage is TRBJ2-1; D gene unclear. Per the germline V gene, CDR1 is LNHNV and CDR2 is YYDKDF (reference sequence). This CDR3 has 15 residues. The CDR3 sequence is CATSRVVPPFNEQFF. The CDR3, as DNA: TGTGCCACCAGTAGAGTAGTTCCCCCCTTTAATGAGCAGTTCTTC.

This clone has only a few counts. The chain uses TRBV6-1 and TRBJ2-1; D is perhaps TRBD2 (6 bases). The germline V gene has CDR1 MNHNS and CDR2 SASEGT. CDR3 size: 11 residues. With 3 bases removed from V and 10 bases from J, the gap between germline ends came to 7 bases. In DNA form, the CDR3 reads TGTGCCAGCAGTGAGGGACTCGAGCAGTTCTTC. It translates to CASSEGLEQFF.

The chain couples TRBV7-3 to TRBJ2-3; 9 nucleotides match TRBD1. After removal of 5 bases from V and 6 bases from J, the junction contained 6 bases not matched to a gene. This CDR3 is built from 14 residues. Germline lookup yields CDR1 SGHTA and CDR2 FQGTGA. CDR3 sequence (DNA): TGTGCCAGCAGCCGAGGACAGGGGAGGGATACGCAGTATTTT. Protein: CASSRGQGRDTQYF.